The 22 T cell receptor beta chains below all came from one sample that was sequenced in a study of T cell responses to AZD1222 COVID-19 vaccine. Repertoires were generated with immunoSEQ multiplex PCR, while TCRdb's copy carries only in-frame clones and drops some. The table records roughly 150,000 clones, around 88% of them present only once. The sample in question was peripheral blood, obtained on day 0 of AZD1222 vaccination. The source of these receptors is an adult in good health.

J is TRBJ2-2 and V is TRBV5-4, with D perhaps matching TRBD1 (5 bases). Germline-derived CDR1 and CDR2 are SGHNT and YYREEE (reference sequence). V lost 0 bases and J 4 bases, leaving 13 bases between the germline ends. CDR3 length: 16 amino acids. The CDR3 region is CASSLAGQGSTGELFF. DNA for the CDR3: TGTGCCAGCAGCTTGGCTGGTCAGGGTAGCACCGGGGAGCTGTTTTTT.

This chain links TRBV13 with TRBJ1-3; D is unresolved. The V and J ends lost 4 bases and 2 bases respectively, with 12 bases between them. CDR1 is PRHDT and CDR2 is FYEKMQ in the germline V gene (reference sequence). This CDR3 spans 15 amino acids. The CDR3 protein is CASSSGPSAGNTIYF. CDR3 bases: TGTGCCAGCAGCTCAGGACCAAGTGCTGGAAACACCATATATTTT.

V gene TRBV27 combines with J gene TRBJ2-4, with D perhaps TRBD1 or TRBD2 (7 bases each). V was shortened by 3 bases and J by 9 bases, with 12 bases between the two germline ends. Germline CDR1 MNHEY, CDR2 SMNVEV (reference sequence). The CDR3 is made up of 13 amino acids. Here the CDR3 reads CASSFGRGGIQYF. The CDR3 coding sequence is TGTGCCAGCAGTTTTGGCAGGGGGGGCATTCAGTACTTC.

On this clone: Other DNA sequences from this sample encode an identical CDR3 as well. V usage is TRBV3-1 (or the pseudogene TRBV3-2) and J usage is TRBJ1-2; D might be TRBD1 (5 bases). This CDR3 is 14 amino acids long. Germline V lookup: CDR1 LGHDT, CDR2 YNNKEL (reference sequence). Deletions cut 1 base from V and 3 bases from J, with 9 bases between. CDR3 DNA sequence: TGTGCCAGCAGCCAAGCGGGCAGGGACTATGGCTACACCTTC. It translates to CASSQAGRDYGYTF.

The J gene is TRBJ1-1, the V gene TRBV6-6; no clear D gene. CDR1 and CDR2 (germline): MNHNY, SVGAGI (reference sequence). The CDR3 runs to 14 residues. CDR3 region: CAAVQKLMNTEAFF. The CDR3 DNA reads TGTGCGGCTGTCCAGAAGCTCATGAACACTGAAGCTTTCTTT.

V and J are TRBV20-1 and TRBJ1-2, with D unresolved. The CDR3 consists of 14 residues. Trimming took off 3 bases at V and 8 bases at J, with 19 bases between the two ends. Germline assignment: CDR1 DFQATT and CDR2 SNEGSKA (reference sequence). For the CDR3, the DNA is TGCAGTGCTAGTATTTCACCTTGGTCGGGCGGCTACACCTTC. Translating it yields CSASISPWSGGYTF.

CDR3: CASSEAGPGQTPNYGYTF. The CDR3 DNA follows: TGTGCCAGCAGTGAAGCGGGCCCGGGGCAGACACCTAACTATGGCTACACCTTC. J is TRBJ1-2 and V is TRBV2, with D perhaps TRBD1 (5 bases). V lost 0 bases to trimming and J lost 0 bases, with 17 bases between them. CDR1 is SNHLY and CDR2 is FYNNEI in the germline V gene. This CDR3 region has 18 residues.

J is TRBJ1-5 and V is TRBV6-2 or TRBV6-3, with D perhaps matching TRBD1 (6 bases). The CDR3 contains 16 residues. V was shortened by 5 bases and J by 3 bases, with 17 bases between the two germline ends. Germline CDR1 and CDR2: MNHEY and SVGEGT. The CDR3 DNA reads TGTGCCAGCAGTCCCTTGGGCAGGGGCGACAATCAGCCCCAGCATTTT. It codes for CASSPLGRGDNQPQHF.

The count of this clone is one. The rearrangement joins TRBV29-1 to TRBJ1-3; 9 bases are a match to TRBD1. The CDR3 spans 13 residues. Germline-derived CDR1 and CDR2 are SQVTM and ANQGSEA. The ends lost 1 base at V and 8 bases at J; junction bases unmatched: 3. The CDR3 reads CSVEADRGDTIYF. The CDR3 DNA follows: TGCAGCGTTGAAGCCGACAGGGGGGACACCATATATTTT. Using reference TRBV29-1 and TRBJ1-3 for the parts outside the CDR3, the full variable domain is SAVISQKPSRDICQRGTSLTIQCQVDSQVTMMFWYRQQPGQSLTLIATANQGSEATYESGFVIDKFPISRPNLTFSTLTVSNMSPEDSSIYLCSVEADRGDTIYFGEGSWLTVV.

Note on this clone: The germline gene is not matched at one end of the junction; a read error may be the cause. The chain employs TRBV11-2 and TRBJ2-2; D is ambiguous. There are 15 residues in the CDR3. CDR1 is SGHAT and CDR2 is FQNNGV in the germline V gene. Here the CDR3 DNA reads TGTGCCAGCAGCCCGTATGGTGGGAACAACGGGGAGCTGTTTTTT. Its protein is CASSPYGGNNGELFF.

V is TRBV15 and J is TRBJ1-2; D is unresolved. The CDR3 length is 12 residues. V dropped 0 bases and J dropped 7 bases, with 6 bases sitting between them. The germline V gene encodes CDR1 LNHNV and CDR2 YYDKDF (reference sequence). CDR3 in amino acids: CATSRDTIGYTF. DNA for the CDR3: TGTGCCACCAGCAGAGATACCATTGGCTACACCTTC. The full variable domain, its missing parts supplied by reference TRBV15 and TRBJ1-2, is DAMVIQNPRYQVTQFGKPVTLSCSQTLNHNVMYWYQQKSSQAPKLLFHYYDKDFNNEADTPDNFQSRRPNTSFCFLDIRSPGLGDTAMYLCATSRDTIGYTFGSGTRLTVV.

The genes are TRBV30 and TRBJ2-3; no definite D call. The germline CDR1 and CDR2 sequences are GTSNPN and SVGIG (reference sequence). This CDR3 region has 14 residues. The ends were cut back, 0 bases at V and 5 bases at J, with 12 bases in the middle. The CDR3 DNA sequence: TGTGCCTGGAGTGTAACTCGCGGCCGAGATACGCAGTATTTT. Translating gives CAWSVTRGRDTQYF.

This clone has just one count. This chain uses TRBV5-4 with TRBJ2-1, with a weak D call TRBD2 (6 bases). V was shortened by 0 bases and J by 2 bases, with 9 bases between the two germline ends. Germline CDR1 and CDR2: SGHNT and YYREEE (reference sequence). CDR3 length: 15 amino acids. The DNA for the CDR3 is TGTGCCAGCAGCTTGGATAGCGGAACCTACAATGAGCAGTTCTTC. Amino acid sequence: CASSLDSGTYNEQFF.

The chain carries TRBV19 and TRBJ2-3; D not resolved. The germline V gene has CDR1 LNHDA and CDR2 SQIVND (reference sequence). This CDR3 is built from 13 residues. V was cut by 4 bases and J by 4 bases, with 9 bases left in between. The CDR3 sequence: CASSRPPSDTQYF. In nucleotides, the CDR3 is TGTGCCAGTAGTAGACCACCGTCAGATACGCAGTATTTT.

The CDR3 sequence is CASGSRGRTEAFF. CDR3 DNA: TGCGCCAGCGGTTCAAGGGGGCGAACTGAAGCTTTCTTT. The chain recombines TRBV5-1 with TRBJ1-1, with 7 bases that match TRBD1. This CDR3 has 13 amino acids. Germline V gene lookup returns CDR1 SGHRS and CDR2 YFSETQ. Unmatched junction bases numbered 8, after V lost 7 bases and J lost 5 bases.

This rearrangement joins TRBV2 to TRBJ1-6; D perhaps matches TRBD1 (5 bases). The ends were cut back, 3 bases at V and 10 bases at J, with 19 bases in the middle. Germline loops: CDR1 SNHLY, CDR2 FYNNEI. This CDR3 region has 16 residues. CDR3 bases: TGTGCCAGCAGTGACGGGCGGGGCCGGGAAAAATCACCCCTCCACTTT. The encoded protein is CASSDGRGREKSPLHF. The full variable domain, its missing parts supplied by reference TRBV2 and TRBJ1-6, is EPEVTQTPSHQVTQMGQEVILRCVPISNHLYFYWYRQILGQKVEFLVSFYNNEISEKSEIFDDQFSVERPDGSNFTLKIRSTKLEDSAMYFCASSDGRGREKSPLHFGNGTRLTVT.

The chain recombines TRBV7-2 with TRBJ1-5; TRBD1 matches 9 bases. CDR3 length: 14 amino acids. V was clipped by 5 bases and J by 7 bases; unmatched bases: 6. The germline gives CDR1 SGHTA, CDR2 FQGNSA. The CDR3 bases are TGTGCCAGCAGCCCCCGACAGGGGGGCCAGCCCCAGCATTTT. This translates into CASSPRQGGQPQHF.

J is TRBJ2-6 and V is TRBV3-1 (or the pseudogene TRBV3-2); a weak D match, TRBD2 (5 bases). With 1 base removed from V and 2 bases from J, the gap between germline ends came to 15 bases. The germline gives CDR1 LGHDT, CDR2 YNNKEL (reference sequence). The CDR3 contains 18 residues. The CDR3 DNA reads as TGTGCCAGCAGCCAAGTTTTGACGTGGGGAGCTGGGGCCAACGTCCTGACTTTC. It codes for CASSQVLTWGAGANVLTF.

This clone was picked up one time. This chain joins TRBV12-3 or TRBV12-4 and TRBJ1-6, with D unclear. The V end lost 4 bases, the J end lost 10 bases, and 8 bases lay between the germline ends. The CDR3 is 12 amino acids. The CDR3 reads CASSSQVSPLHF. The CDR3, as DNA: TGTGCCAGCAGTTCCCAGGTCTCACCCCTCCACTTT.

This clone was seen once. The chain carries TRBV28 and TRBJ1-6; perhaps TRBD1 as D (5 bases). The CDR3 totals 16 residues. The V and J ends lost 7 bases and 5 bases respectively, with 18 bases between them. The V gene's germline CDR1 is MDHEN and CDR2 SYDVKM. CDR3 region: CASTKNGRGNNSPLHF. The DNA of the CDR3 is TGTGCCAGCACTAAAAACGGGAGGGGCAATAATTCACCCCTCCACTTT.

This clone came up once. The chain is built from TRBV7-9 and TRBJ1-5; D is ambiguous. CDR1 is SEHNR, CDR2 FQNEAQ, per germline (reference sequence). The CDR3 is 13 residues long. Trimming removed 5 bases from V and 5 bases from J, with 10 bases in between. The CDR3 region has the DNA TGTGCCAGCAGCGACGGAATGCATCAGCCCCAGCATTTT. This translates into CASSDGMHQPQHF.

V is TRBV7-9 and J is TRBJ1-2, with no clear D. V lost 3 bases to trimming and J lost 8 bases, with 13 bases between them. Germline V gives CDR1 SEHNR, CDR2 FQNEAQ (reference sequence). The CDR3 is 13 residues long. The CDR3 protein is CASSLKVTGGYTF. In nucleotides, the CDR3 is TGTGCCAGCAGCTTGAAGGTAACGGGAGGCTACACCTTC.